What follows is one T cell receptor (beta chain) and its context. Only CD45RO-negative cells positively selected for CCR7 counted as naive CD8 cells, so terminally differentiated effector memory CD45RA+ cells were excluded. The data are from a study of shared clonotypes between healthy human individuals. Germline V lookup: CDR1 SNHLY, CDR2 FYNNEI. Trimming left V 2 bases short and J 0 bases short, with 7 bases between. The CDR3 length is 14 residues. Generated by immunoSEQ multiplex PCR, the TCRdb table keeps only in-frame clones and is missing some. The sample has 550,000 to 750,000 clones, just under 97% seen once; the top ten hold 0.09% to 0.13%.

Sequenced material: naive CD8+ T cells sorted from blood. The genes are TRBV2 and TRBJ2-5, with D unclear. The origin of this receptor is a woman aged 25 to 39 in good health. The CDR3, as DNA: TGTGCCAGCAGTGAAATGGGGAACCAAGAGACCCAGTACTTC. Translated, it gives CASSEMGNQETQYF.